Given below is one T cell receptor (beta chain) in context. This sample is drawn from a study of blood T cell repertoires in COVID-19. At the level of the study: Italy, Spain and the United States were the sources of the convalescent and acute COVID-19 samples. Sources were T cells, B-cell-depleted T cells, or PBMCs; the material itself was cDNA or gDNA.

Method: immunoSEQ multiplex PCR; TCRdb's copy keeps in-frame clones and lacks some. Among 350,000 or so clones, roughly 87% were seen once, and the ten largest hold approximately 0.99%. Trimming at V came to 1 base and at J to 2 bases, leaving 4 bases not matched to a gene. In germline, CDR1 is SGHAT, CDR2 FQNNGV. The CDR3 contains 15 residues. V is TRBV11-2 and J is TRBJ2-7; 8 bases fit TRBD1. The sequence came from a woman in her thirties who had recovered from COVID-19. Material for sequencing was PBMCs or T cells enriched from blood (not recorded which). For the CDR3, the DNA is TGTGCCAGCAGCTTAGCAAGGGGACAGGCCTACGAGCAGTACTTC. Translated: CASSLARGQAYEQYF.